The present T cell receptor (beta chain) was sequenced within a study of cytomegalovirus exposure and HLA in healthy donors (dated by TCRdb to 2016 to 2017). General notes on the study: An earlier analysis of roughly 610 of the donors reported roughly 300 Gb of sequence data and 117 million unique TCR beta sequences obtained from 150 million to 200 million T cells. An earlier analysis of some 600 of the donors applied high-throughput TCR beta sequencing to assess whether each TCR beta V gene segment acted as functional or pseudogenic. Using immunosequencing, the study profiled T cell repertoires from 666 subjects and related those repertoires to cytomegalovirus serostatus. Alongside the repertoire data, information on donor age, sex, ethnicity and CMV serostatus was compiled. All discovery cohort repertoires had been generated using a single sequencing platform. Among roughly 400 genotyped donors of the cohort, an average of around 250,000 unique TCR beta nucleotide sequences was sequenced per donor, of which about 20% were non-productive. An early release that covered about 600 HLA-typed donors contained about 300 gigabases of sequencing data and approximately 85 million unique TCR sequences. The study aimed to test whether cataloging public T cell receptors could reveal signatures of past pathogen exposure. HLA typing covered class I and class II loci at four-digit resolution. Because of strong linkage in the cohort, a few DR-DQ haplotypes were treated as single units for association and clustering. Along with the approximately 650-subject first cohort, a separate validation cohort of around 110 different subjects was used. Rather than using new phenotypic data, the later analysis identified candidate immune exposures from TCR beta sequences and from how often those sequences occurred across donors. Among the approximately 400 genotyped donors, under 90% belonged to the genetic ancestry cluster associated with self-reported Caucasian donors. A later analysis re-examined previously published TCR beta repertoires from around 670 donors and added high-resolution HLA genotyping to investigate patterns of TCR occurrence. Genome-wide SNP genotypes for about 65% of the roughly 700 donors were used in a later genetic analysis, which treated that subset as a discovery cohort. The number of typed donors differed by locus: about 620-640 for A, B, C, DRB1 and DQB1; some 500 for DQA1; 606 for DPA1; and about 450 for DPB1. To predict cytomegalovirus infection status, the study brought together high-throughput TCR immunosequencing, statistical association of individual TCRs with disease status, and machine learning.

The cohort consisted of 650 to 700 healthy bone marrow donors. At the time of sampling, all cohort members were nominally healthy, though unrecorded immune exposures were likely present. The donor tested CMV seronegative, placing the donor among the 350 to 400 seronegative members of the cohort. A peripheral blood sample was provided by each donor, and peripheral blood mononuclear cells were used for TCR beta sequencing. Genomic DNA extraction from the blood cell samples was performed with the Qiagen DNeasy Blood Extraction Kit. In the case of this clone: Its antigen is still unknown. No base qualities exist here, and no much larger clone lies one base off it. At the DNA level, this CDR3 is encoded by other sequences in the same sample as well.

CDR3 length: 15 amino acids, cysteine to phenylalanine. Here the CDR3 DNA is all that survives: 45 bases in frame from base 1. Ends trimmed: V by 6 bases, J by 5 bases; bases unmatched to a gene: 8. The CDR1 and CDR2 encoded by the germline V gene are SQVTM and ANQGSEA. What the authors observed across the whole study: The 87-base-pair reads could not distinguish some IMGT-functional V segments, including TRBV6-2 and TRBV6-3, so those segments were excluded. HLA typing was unavailable for some donors at each locus, so association tests used only the typed subset. Three of the identified cytomegalovirus-associated TCR beta chains were confirmed in vitro to be specific for cytomegalovirus antigens. In an earlier analysis of about 600 of the donors, most TCR beta V segments appeared in productive rearrangements about 87% or about 30% of the time, broadly matching IMGT annotations. A later genetic analysis reported fewer N-insertions in productive TCRs among donors in an Asian-associated ancestry cluster than the roughly 640-donor mean. Correlated functional status among segregating V segments might be attributable to linkage disequilibrium, but an unknown experimental factor could not be ruled out. A further reported finding was that TCR beta sequences accurately predicted the HLA-A and HLA-B alleles for most subjects in the first cohort. The study listed approximately 150 TCR beta chains as associated with cytomegalovirus. In a later analysis, HLA-associated TCR beta chains were found to be more clonally expanded and to have lower generation probabilities than equally common non-associated chains. In a later analysis, some 17,000 TCR beta sequences were associated with specific HLA alleles at a false discovery rate of 0.05. A cluster of highly shared sequence variants was judged likely to be a technical artifact of the sequencing pipeline. Because counts were too low, seventeen rarely observed V segments, including chromosome 9 orphons, were left out of the earlier analysis of approximately 580 of the donors. The classifier was reported to diagnose cytomegalovirus status with high specificity and sensitivity in both the original and validation cohorts. According to a later analysis, most CMV-associated TCR beta chains appeared to be HLA-restricted, and the HLA associations seemed to be driven largely by CMV exposure. Sequencing depth was assumed to be roughly uniform across donors in the presence/absence analyses, though that assumption may not hold. In a later analysis, TCR association rates were found to vary across HLA loci, with the most associated TCRs seen for DRB1 alleles and the fewest for HLA-C alleles. Most TCR sequences were observed very rarely across donors, whereas some public TCRs were present in many individuals. In a later genetic analysis, a missense DCLRE1C variant was associated with V-gene and J-gene trimming of TCR beta chains, and the association was replicated in an independent cohort. The authors suggested that the approach could potentially be generalized to other disease states and immunological phenotypes. When HLA alleles, especially DR and DQ, strongly co-occurred, attributing TCR associations to individual alleles was difficult. In a later analysis, several top co-occurrence clusters were reported to appear linked to parvovirus B19, influenza, CMV and Epstein-Barr virus. Immune exposure information for the cohort was limited to CMV serostatus. Only TCR beta chains were sequenced in this cohort, and the absence of alpha or paired-chain data limited detectable features.

The library was prepared using the immunoSEQ multiplex PCR assay. The multiplex PCR relied on a mix of 60 forward primers for TCR Vbeta segments and 13 reverse primers for TCR Jbeta segments. A multiplex PCR assay on genomic DNA amplified the CDR3 region of rearranged TCR beta genes. On the Illumina HiSeq System, the amplified TCR beta libraries were sequenced as 87-base-pair reads. Per the original workflow: A later analysis tallied some 79 million unique TCR beta chains across the 666 repertoires, and about 12 million of those chains were shared by two or more donors. To remove PCR and sequencing errors, raw reads were error-corrected and collapsed into unique sequences using a nearest-neighbor algorithm that merged closely related sequences. To assign V, D and J gene segments, CDR3 sequences were aligned to IMGT reference sequences. Each retained sequence needed at least a six-nucleotide match to both a V gene segment and a J gene segment. Rearrangements were classified as productive when the CDR3 lacked stop codons and remained in frame with V and J, and all other rearrangements were classified as non-productive. Following IMGT convention, CDR3 was defined as the stretch from the second conserved V-encoded cysteine up to the conserved J-encoded phenylalanine. In an earlier analysis of around 540 of the donors, sequences lacking an unambiguous match to a single V gene segment were excluded. In an earlier analysis of approximately 560 of the donors, a V segment was called functional when productive rearrangements were above 56.7%, and segregating when the standard deviation between donors exceeded 5%. A statistical classification framework was built to diagnose cytomegalovirus status from the catalog of TCR beta chain sequences. A later analysis assigned V and J genes by comparing TCR nucleotide sequences with IMGT/GENE-DB human TR gene sequences. A later analysis assigned CDR3 sequences and most-parsimonious VDJ recombination scenarios with the TCRdist pipeline. A later analysis defined each TCR beta chain by its CDR3 amino acid sequence plus V-gene family, and excluded reads lacking a unique V-gene family. A later analysis removed over 500 highly shared, low-generation-probability nucleotide sequences to deal with suspected cross-contamination and a sequencing artifact. For each public chain, a later analysis derived a clonal expansion index from normalized ranks of inferred template counts within each repertoire. Generation probabilities in a later analysis came from a VDJ recombination model fitted to out-of-frame rearrangements, and those results were checked against IGoR. Hypergeometric tests were used in a later analysis to score TCR-TCR, TCR-HLA and TCR-CMV co-occurrence, with a repertoire-size bias correction applied to the TCR pairs. To estimate false discovery rates, a later analysis permuted the HLA or CMV assignments 20 times. A later analysis grouped co-occurring TCRs with DBSCAN, adding TCRdist sequence similarity when clustering within HLA-allele-positive subsets. Repertoires with fewer than 30,000 or more than 120,000 public chains, plus five repertoires with anomalous nucleotide sharing, were excluded from co-occurrence clustering. TCRdb mirrors the immuneACCESS table, restricted to in-frame sequences. Some clones are absent from its copies; in checked studies, under half trace to an unresolved V gene, and the reason for the others is unknown. The V and J calls and clone size are taken from that table; D and trimming were inferred from the DNA. The sample table shows about 120,000 clones, and over 70% are seen once. Together, the top ten hold approximately 1.2% of the sample.

The chain was built from TRBV29-1 and TRBJ2-5; TRBD2 agrees with 14 junctional bases. Sample: PBMCs. The TCR originated in a female donor in good health and CMV-seronegative. The nucleotides read TGCAGCGTGTCTGGGACTAGCGGGAGAGTCGAGACCCAGTACTTC. This sequence encodes CSVSGTSGRVETQYF.